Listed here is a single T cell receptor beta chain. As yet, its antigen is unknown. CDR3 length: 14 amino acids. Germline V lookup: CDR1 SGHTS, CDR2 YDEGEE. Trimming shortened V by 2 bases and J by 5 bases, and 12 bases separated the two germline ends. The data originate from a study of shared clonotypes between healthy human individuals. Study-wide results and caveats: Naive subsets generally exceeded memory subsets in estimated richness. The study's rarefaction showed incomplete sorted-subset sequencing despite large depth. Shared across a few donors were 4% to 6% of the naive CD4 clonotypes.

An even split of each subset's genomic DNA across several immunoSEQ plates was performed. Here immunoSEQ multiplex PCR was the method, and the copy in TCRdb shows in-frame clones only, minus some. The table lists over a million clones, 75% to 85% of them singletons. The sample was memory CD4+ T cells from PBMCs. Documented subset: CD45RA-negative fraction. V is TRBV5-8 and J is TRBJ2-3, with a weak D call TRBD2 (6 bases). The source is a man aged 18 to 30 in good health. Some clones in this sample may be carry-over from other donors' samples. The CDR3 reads CASSFRDGGDTQYF. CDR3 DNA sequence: TGTGCCAGCAGCTTCCGGGACGGGGGAGATACGCAGTATTTT.